Listed below are T cell receptor beta chains from one sample, sequenced in a study of cytomegalovirus exposure and HLA in healthy donors. Here immunoSEQ multiplex PCR was the method, and the copy in TCRdb shows in-frame clones only, minus some. The sample lists under 200,000 clones, approximately 75% occurring once. Material: PBMCs. Receptors originate from a man between 45 and 60 years old in good health and CMV-seropositive. CDR3s leave out the opening cysteine and the closing phenylalanine or tryptophan. The order of the fields is V gene, J gene, CDR3 protein.

>TRBV27|TRBJ2-7
ASRLQTSGGYEQY
>TRBV5-4|TRBJ1-3
ASSLEQGVATIY
>TRBV7-9|TRBJ1-2
ASSLAGNYGYT
>TRBV9|TRBJ2-5
ASSVATFRDNRQETQY
>TRBV6-1|TRBJ1-3
ASSGSGNTIY
>TRBV19|TRBJ2-7
ASSGQGGTYEQY
>TRBV4-3|TRBJ2-3
ASSRLDSSTDTQY
>TRBV6-5|TRBJ1-1
ASSYSTAPGREAF
>TRBV7-6|TRBJ2-2
ASSLSPDLTLPNTGELF
>TRBV6-1|TRBJ2-2
ASSEGLAGLTGELF
>TRBV11-2|TRBJ2-7
ASSQRRAGGYEQY
>TRBV15|TRBJ1-3
ATSSRQTLSGNTIY
>TRBV6-6|TRBJ1-1
ASSLPTGNAEAF
>TRBV9|TRBJ1-6
ASSEGDRFNSPLH
>TRBV30|TRBJ2-2
AWSVMGLAAGELF
>TRBV5-1|TRBJ1-2
ASRGSVAGYGYT
>TRBV6-4|TRBJ2-1
ASSDKGQGNEQF
>TRBV4-3|TRBJ1-3
ASSQDQGYSGNTIY
>TRBV10-3|TRBJ1-5
AITADYSNQPQH
>TRBV5-6|TRBJ1-1
ASSWNRVTEAF
>TRBV10-1|TRBJ2-3
ASSQGPLDTQY
>TRBV6-1|TRBJ1-6
ASRGNTGYSPLH
>TRBV6-6|TRBJ2-2
ASSALGVLSTGELF
>TRBV4-3|.
ASSRSPGQSYEQY
>TRBV4-2|TRBJ2-1
ASDFGTGPNNEQF
>TRBV6-5|TRBJ2-3
ASSYDLAESTDTQY
>TRBV7-9|TRBJ1-2
ASSLDRWYGYT
>TRBV9|TRBJ1-3
ASSDRLHSGNTIY
>TRBV19|TRBJ2-7
ASSIARASSYEQY
>TRBV18|TRBJ2-7
ASSPLQAGGPMEQY
>TRBV28|TRBJ2-4
ASSLFPVGGIAKNIQY
>TRBV9|TRBJ2-5
ASSDTGVRETQY
>TRBV7-2|TRBJ1-5
ASSQNQGSHQPQH
>TRBV5-1|TRBJ1-2
ASSQETSYGYT
>TRBV28|TRBJ2-7
ATRRGQGTYEQY
>TRBV5-6|TRBJ1-5
ASSPGGWNQPQH
>TRBV27|TRBJ1-5
ASSFSSPGRGLRGNQPQH
>TRBV4-1|TRBJ2-7
ASSDGTGKYEQY
>TRBV14|TRBJ2-7
ASSHPAGGGQY
>TRBV4-2|TRBJ1-2
ASSQGTGGTNYYGYT
>TRBV18|TRBJ2-2
ASTNQGQGFGGELF
>TRBV6-5|TRBJ2-1
ASSSPPRGSKL
>TRBV2|TRBJ2-6
ASSSGQGSHVLT
>TRBV9|TRBJ1-5
ASSVDGGLNQPQH
>TRBV7-8|TRBJ1-1
ASSVVEGGGTEAF
>TRBV9|TRBJ2-7
ASSVDNRGYEQY
>TRBV28|TRBJ1-4
ASSSPGQGNEKLF
>TRBV14|TRBJ2-4
ASSHNRVANIQY
>TRBV5-1|TRBJ2-5
ASSFWRGAQETQY
>TRBV7-8|TRBJ2-2
ASSLRDRGGTGELF
>TRBV6-5|TRBJ1-2
ASSFMGGHEGYT
>TRBV7-2|TRBJ2-3
ASSASGDTQY